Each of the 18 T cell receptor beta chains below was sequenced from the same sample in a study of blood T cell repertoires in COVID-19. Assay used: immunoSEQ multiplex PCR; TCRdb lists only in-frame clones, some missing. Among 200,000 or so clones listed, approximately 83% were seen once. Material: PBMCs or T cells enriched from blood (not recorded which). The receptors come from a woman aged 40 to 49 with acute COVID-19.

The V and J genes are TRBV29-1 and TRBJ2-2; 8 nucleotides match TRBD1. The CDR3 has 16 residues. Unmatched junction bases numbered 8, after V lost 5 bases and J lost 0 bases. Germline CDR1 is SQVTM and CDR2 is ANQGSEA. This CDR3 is CSVSRSTGANTGELFF. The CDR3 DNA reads TGCAGCGTTTCCCGATCGACAGGGGCGAACACCGGGGAGCTGTTTTTT.

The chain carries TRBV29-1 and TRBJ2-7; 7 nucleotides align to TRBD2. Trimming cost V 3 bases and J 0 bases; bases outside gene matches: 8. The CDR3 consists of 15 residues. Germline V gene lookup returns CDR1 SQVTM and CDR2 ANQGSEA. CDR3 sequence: CSVDEGGYGSYEQYF. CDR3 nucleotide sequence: TGCAGCGTTGATGAGGGAGGGTACGGCTCCTACGAGCAGTACTTC.

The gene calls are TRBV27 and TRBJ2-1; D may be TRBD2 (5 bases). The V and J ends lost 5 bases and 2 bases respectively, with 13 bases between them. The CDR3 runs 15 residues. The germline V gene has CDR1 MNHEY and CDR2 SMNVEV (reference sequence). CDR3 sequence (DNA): TGTGCCAGCAGTCAGCTAGCCGATCCCTACAATGAGCAGTTCTTC. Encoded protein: CASSQLADPYNEQFF.

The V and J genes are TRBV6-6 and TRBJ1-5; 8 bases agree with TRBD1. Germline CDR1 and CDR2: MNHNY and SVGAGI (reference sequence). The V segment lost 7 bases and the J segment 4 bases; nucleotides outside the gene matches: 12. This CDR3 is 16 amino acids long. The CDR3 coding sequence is TGTGCCAGCACTCCCCAGGGAACAGGGGGAAATCAGCCCCAGCATTTT. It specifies CASTPQGTGGNQPQHF.

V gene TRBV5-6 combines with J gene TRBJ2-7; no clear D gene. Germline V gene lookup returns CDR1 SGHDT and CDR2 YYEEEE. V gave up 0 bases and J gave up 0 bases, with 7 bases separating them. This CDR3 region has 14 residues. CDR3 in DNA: TGTGCCAGCAGCTTGGGACTTTCCTCCTACGAGCAGTACTTC. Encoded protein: CASSLGLSSYEQYF.

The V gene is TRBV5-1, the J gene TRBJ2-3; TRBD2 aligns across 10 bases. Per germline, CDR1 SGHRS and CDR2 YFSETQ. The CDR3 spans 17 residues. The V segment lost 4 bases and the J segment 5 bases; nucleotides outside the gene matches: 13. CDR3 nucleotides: TGCGCCAGCAGCAAACAAGTAAGCGGGAGGGCCGGAGATACGCAGTATTTT. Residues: CASSKQVSGRAGDTQYF.

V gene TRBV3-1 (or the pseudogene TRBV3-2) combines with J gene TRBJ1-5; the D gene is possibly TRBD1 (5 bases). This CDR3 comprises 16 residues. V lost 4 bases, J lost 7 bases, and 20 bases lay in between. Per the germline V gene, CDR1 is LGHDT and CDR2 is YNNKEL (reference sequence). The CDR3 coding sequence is TGTGCCAGCAGCCTGGGGAACAGTCTTAAGGGGCAGCCCCAGCATTTT. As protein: CASSLGNSLKGQPQHF.

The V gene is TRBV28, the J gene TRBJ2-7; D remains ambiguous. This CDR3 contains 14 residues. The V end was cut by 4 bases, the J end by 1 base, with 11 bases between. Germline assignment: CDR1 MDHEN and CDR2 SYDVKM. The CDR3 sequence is CASSSLGRSYEQYF. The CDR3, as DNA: TGTGCCAGCAGTTCTCTCGGTCGATCCTACGAGCAGTACTTC.

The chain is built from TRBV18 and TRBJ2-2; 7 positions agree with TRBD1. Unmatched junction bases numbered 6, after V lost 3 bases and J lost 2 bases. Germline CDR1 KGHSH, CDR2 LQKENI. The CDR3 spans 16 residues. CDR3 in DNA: TGTGCCAGCTCACCCCGGACAGGTTTTAACACCGGGGAGCTGTTTTTT. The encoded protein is CASSPRTGFNTGELFF.

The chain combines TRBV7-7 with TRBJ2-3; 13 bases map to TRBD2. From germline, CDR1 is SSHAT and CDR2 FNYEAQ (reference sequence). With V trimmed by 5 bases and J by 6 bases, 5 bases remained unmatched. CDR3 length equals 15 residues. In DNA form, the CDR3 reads TGTGCCAGCAGCCTCGGACTAGCGGGAGTGGATACGCAGTATTTT. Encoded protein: CASSLGLAGVDTQYF.

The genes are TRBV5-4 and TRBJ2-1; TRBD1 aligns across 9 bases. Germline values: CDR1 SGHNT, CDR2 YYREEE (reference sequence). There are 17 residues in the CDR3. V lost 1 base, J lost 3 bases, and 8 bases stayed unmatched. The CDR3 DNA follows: TGTGCCAGCAGCTTGAATCTCGGACAGGGGATCTACAATGAGCAGTTCTTC. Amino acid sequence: CASSLNLGQGIYNEQFF.

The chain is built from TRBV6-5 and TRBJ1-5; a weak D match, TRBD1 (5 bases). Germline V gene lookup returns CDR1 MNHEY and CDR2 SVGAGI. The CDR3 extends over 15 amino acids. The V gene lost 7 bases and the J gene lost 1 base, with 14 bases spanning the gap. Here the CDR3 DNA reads TGTGCCAGCATCAGAGACAGCTCGAGCAATCAGCCCCAGCATTTT. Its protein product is CASIRDSSSNQPQHF.

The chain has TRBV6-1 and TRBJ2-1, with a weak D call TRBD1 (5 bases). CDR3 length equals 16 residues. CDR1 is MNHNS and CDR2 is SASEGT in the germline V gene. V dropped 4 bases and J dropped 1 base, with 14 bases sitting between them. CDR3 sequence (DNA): TGTGCCAGCAGTGGGACACCCGGTGGGTCCTACAATGAGCAGTTCTTC. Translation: CASSGTPGGSYNEQFF.

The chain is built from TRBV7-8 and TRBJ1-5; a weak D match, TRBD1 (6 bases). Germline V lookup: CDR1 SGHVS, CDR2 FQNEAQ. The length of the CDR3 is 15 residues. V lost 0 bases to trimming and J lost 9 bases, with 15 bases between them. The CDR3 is CASSLAGQLEGPQHF. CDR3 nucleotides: TGTGCCAGCAGCTTAGCCGGACAGCTCGAGGGGCCCCAGCATTTT.

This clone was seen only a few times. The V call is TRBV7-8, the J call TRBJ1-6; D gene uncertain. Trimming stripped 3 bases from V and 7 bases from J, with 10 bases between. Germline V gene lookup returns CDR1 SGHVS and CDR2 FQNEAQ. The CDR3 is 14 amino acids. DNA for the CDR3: TGTGCCAGCAGCTTCCGTCCACTGAATTCACCCCTCCACTTT. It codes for CASSFRPLNSPLHF. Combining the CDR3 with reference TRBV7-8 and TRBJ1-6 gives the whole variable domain GAGVSQSPRYKVAKRGQDVALRCDPISGHVSLFWYQQALGQGPEFLTYFQNEAQLDKSGLPSDRFFAERPEGSVSTLKIQRTQQEDSAVYLCASSFRPLNSPLHFGNGTRLTVT.

CDR3 nucleotide sequence: TGTGCCAGCAGCGCCCACAGGGTTTACGAGCAGTACTTC. The encoded protein is CASSAHRVYEQYF. V is TRBV9 and J is TRBJ2-7, with D tentatively TRBD1 (6 bases). V dropped 3 bases and J dropped 4 bases, with 11 bases sitting between them. Germline V gene lookup returns CDR1 SGDLS and CDR2 YYNGEE. CDR3 size: 13 residues.

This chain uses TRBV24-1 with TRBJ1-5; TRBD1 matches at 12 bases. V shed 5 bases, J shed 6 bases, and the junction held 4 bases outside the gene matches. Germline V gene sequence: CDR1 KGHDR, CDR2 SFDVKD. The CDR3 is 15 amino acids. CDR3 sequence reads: CATSVGGQGAQPQHF. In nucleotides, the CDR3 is TGTGCCACCAGTGTGGGGGGACAGGGGGCTCAGCCCCAGCATTTT.

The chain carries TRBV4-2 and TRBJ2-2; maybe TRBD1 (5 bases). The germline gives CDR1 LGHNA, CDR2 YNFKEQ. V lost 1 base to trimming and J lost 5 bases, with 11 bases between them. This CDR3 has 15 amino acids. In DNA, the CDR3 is TGTGCCAGCAGCCAAGTCCAGGGTGAGACCGGGGAGCTGTTTTTT. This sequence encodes CASSQVQGETGELFF.